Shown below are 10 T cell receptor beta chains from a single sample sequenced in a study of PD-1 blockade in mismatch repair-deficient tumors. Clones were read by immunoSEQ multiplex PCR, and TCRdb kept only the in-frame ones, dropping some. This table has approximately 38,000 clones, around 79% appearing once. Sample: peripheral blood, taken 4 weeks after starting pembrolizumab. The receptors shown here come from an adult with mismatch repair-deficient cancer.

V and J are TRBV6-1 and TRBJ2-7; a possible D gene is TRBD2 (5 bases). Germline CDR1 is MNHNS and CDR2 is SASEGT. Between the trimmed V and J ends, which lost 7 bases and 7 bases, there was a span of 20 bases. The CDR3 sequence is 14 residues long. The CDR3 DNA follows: TGTGCCAGCAACCGACAACGGGGATTGGGGGAGCAGTACTTC. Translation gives CASNRQRGLGEQYF.

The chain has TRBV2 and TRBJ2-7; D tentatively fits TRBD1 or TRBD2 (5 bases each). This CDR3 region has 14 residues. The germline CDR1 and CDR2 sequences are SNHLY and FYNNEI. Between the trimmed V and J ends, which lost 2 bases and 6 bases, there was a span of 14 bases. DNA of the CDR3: TGTGCCAGCAGTGAAAGAGGGGTCGGCCGCGAGCAGTACTTC. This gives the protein CASSERGVGREQYF.

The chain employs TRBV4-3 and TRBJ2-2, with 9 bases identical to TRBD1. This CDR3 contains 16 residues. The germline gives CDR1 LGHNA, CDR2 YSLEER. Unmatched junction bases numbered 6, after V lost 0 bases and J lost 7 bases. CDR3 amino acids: CASSQDPGTGFGELFF. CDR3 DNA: TGCGCCAGCAGCCAAGATCCCGGGACAGGGTTCGGGGAGCTGTTTTTT.

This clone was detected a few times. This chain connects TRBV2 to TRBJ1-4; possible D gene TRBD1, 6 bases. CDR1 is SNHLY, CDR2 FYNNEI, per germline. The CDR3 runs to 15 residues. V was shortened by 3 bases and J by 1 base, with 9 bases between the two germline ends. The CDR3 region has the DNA TGTGCCAGCAGTGACGAACAGGGAACTAATGAAAAACTGTTTTTT. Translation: CASSDEQGTNEKLFF.

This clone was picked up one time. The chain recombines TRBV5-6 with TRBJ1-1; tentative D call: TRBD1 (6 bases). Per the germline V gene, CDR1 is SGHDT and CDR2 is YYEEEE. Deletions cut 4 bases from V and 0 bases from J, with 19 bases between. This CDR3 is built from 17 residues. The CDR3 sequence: CASSPVWSGDLNTEAFF. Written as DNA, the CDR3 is TGTGCCAGCAGCCCGGTATGGTCAGGGGATTTGAACACTGAAGCTTTCTTT.

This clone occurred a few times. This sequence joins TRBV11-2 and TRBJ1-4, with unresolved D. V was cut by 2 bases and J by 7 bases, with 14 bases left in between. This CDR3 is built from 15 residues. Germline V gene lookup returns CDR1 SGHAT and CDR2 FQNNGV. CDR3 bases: TGTGCCAGCAGCTTAACGGTCCCCACCGGTGAAAAACTGTTTTTT. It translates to CASSLTVPTGEKLFF.

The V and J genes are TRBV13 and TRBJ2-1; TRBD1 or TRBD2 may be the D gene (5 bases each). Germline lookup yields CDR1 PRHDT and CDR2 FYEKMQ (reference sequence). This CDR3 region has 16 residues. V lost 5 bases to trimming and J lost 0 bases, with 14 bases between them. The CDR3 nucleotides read TGTGCCAGCAGCGATATAGGGGAGAGCTCCTACAATGAGCAGTTCTTC. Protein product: CASSDIGESSYNEQFF. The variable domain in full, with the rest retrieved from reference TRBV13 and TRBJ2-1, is AAGVIQSPRHLIKEKRETATLKCYPIPRHDTVYWYQQGPGQDPQFLISFYEKMQSDKGSIPDRFSAQQFSDYHSELNMSSLELGDSALYFCASSDIGESSYNEQFFGPGTRLTVL.

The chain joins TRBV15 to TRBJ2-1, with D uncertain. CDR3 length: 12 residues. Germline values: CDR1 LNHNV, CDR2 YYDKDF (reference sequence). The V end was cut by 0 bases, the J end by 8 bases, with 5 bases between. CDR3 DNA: TGTGCCACCAGCAGAGATGGGGATGAGCAGTTCTTC. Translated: CATSRDGDEQFF.

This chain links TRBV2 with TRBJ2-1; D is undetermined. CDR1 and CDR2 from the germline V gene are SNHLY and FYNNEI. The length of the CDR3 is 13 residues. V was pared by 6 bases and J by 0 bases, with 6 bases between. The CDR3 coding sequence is TGTGCCAGCAGATTTAGCTCCTACAATGAGCAGTTCTTC. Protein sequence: CASRFSSYNEQFF.

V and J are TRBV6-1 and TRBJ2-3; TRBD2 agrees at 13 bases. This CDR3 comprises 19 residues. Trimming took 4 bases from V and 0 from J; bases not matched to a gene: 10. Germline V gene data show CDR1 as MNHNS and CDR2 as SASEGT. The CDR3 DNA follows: TGTGCCAGCAGTGCAAAACTAGCGGGAGGGTCTACTAGCACAGATACGCAGTATTTT. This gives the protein CASSAKLAGGSTSTDTQYF.